The 26 T cell receptor beta chains below come from one sample, sequenced in a study of Ad26.COV2.S vaccination and SARS-CoV-2 variants. Sequencing used immunoSEQ multiplex PCR; TCRdb keeps in-frame clones, though not all of them. The sample has approximately 410,000 clones, 92% seen once. Documented treatment: approximately 18 received Ad26.COV2.S at low or high dose, single or two shots; roughly 5 received placebo; per-sample allocation not given. Repertoires come from day 63 after the first vaccine or placebo injection. Sequences were derived from peripheral blood, sampled in a trial of Ad26.COV2.S vaccine versus placebo. These receptors were collected from a person between 18 and 60 years old who received the Ad26.COV2.S COVID-19 vaccine or a placebo.

V and J are TRBV28 and TRBJ1-3; no firm D call. The germline CDR1 and CDR2 sequences are MDHEN and SYDVKM. The CDR3 runs to 14 residues. V lost 3 bases and J lost 4, with 10 bases in between. Written as DNA, the CDR3 is TGTGCCAGCAGTTTTAGGACGGTCGGAAACACCATATATTTT. Translated: CASSFRTVGNTIYF. Supplemented by reference TRBV28 and TRBJ1-3, the full variable domain reads DVKVTQSSRYLVKRTGEKVFLECVQDMDHENMFWYRQDPGLGLRLIYFSYDVKMKEKGDIPEGYSVSREKKERFSLILESASTNQTSMYLCASSFRTVGNTIYFGEGSWLTVV.

This clone was picked up one time. The chain recombines TRBV3-1 (or the pseudogene TRBV3-2) with TRBJ1-1, with a weak D call TRBD1 (5 bases). There are 19 residues in the CDR3. Trimming removed 0 bases from V and 7 bases from J, with 27 bases in between. Germline V gene data show CDR1 as LGHDT and CDR2 as YNNKEL (reference sequence). CDR3 DNA: TGTGCCAGCAGCCAAGATAGTGTGGGAGGGGCCCCCTTCCCCGTTGAAGCTTTCTTT. It yields the protein CASSQDSVGGAPFPVEAFF.

V and J are TRBV6-2 or TRBV6-3 and TRBJ1-3; TRBD1 is a possible D gene (5 bases). CDR3 length equals 17 residues. Deletions cut 2 bases from V and 0 bases from J, with 14 bases between. The germline gives CDR1 MNHEY, CDR2 SVGEGT. In DNA, the CDR3 is TGTGCCAGCAGTTACCCATTCGACAGCTACTCTGGAAACACCATATATTTT. As protein: CASSYPFDSYSGNTIYF.

V is TRBV7-2 and J is TRBJ2-3, with 9 bases that match TRBD2. The junction had 12 bases not matched to a gene; V was cut back by 1 base and J by 7 bases. The germline V gene encodes CDR1 SGHTA and CDR2 FQGNSA. The CDR3 consists of 17 residues. CDR3 in amino acids: CASSLGPSGILRNTQYF. CDR3 bases: TGTGCCAGCAGCTTAGGGCCTAGCGGGATACTTAGAAATACGCAGTATTTT.

Only one count was recorded for this clone. The V gene is TRBV5-1, the J gene TRBJ2-1; D not resolved. CDR3 size: 14 residues. The ends were cut back, 4 bases at V and 2 bases at J, with 10 bases in the middle. The germline gives CDR1 SGHRS, CDR2 YFSETQ. CDR3 DNA: TGCGCCAGCAGCCCGACGGTTACCTACAATGAGCAGTTCTTC. It translates to CASSPTVTYNEQFF. Complete variable domain (other parts from reference TRBV5-1 and TRBJ2-1): KAGVTQTPRYLIKTRGQQVTLSCSPISGHRSVSWYQQTPGQGLQFLFEYFSETQRNKGNFPGRFSGRQFSNSRSEMNVSTLELGDSALYLCASSPTVTYNEQFFGPGTRLTVL.

As to this clone: This sample also contains other DNA sequences that code for the same CDR3. This rearrangement joins TRBV5-1 to TRBJ2-7, with 12 nucleotides matching TRBD2. CDR1 and CDR2 (germline): SGHRS, YFSETQ. There are 14 residues in the CDR3. The V gene end was trimmed by 3 bases and the J gene end by 4 bases; junction bases not matched to a gene: 2. The CDR3 here is CASSSTSGGYEQYF. The CDR3 nucleotides are TGCGCCAGCAGCTCTACTAGCGGGGGGTACGAGCAGTACTTC.

In nucleotides, the CDR3 is TGTGCCAGCAGCGGGGGTCAGGCACTAACCTACGAGCAGTACTTC. Its protein is CASSGGQALTYEQYF. The gene calls are TRBV6-5 and TRBJ2-7; D perhaps matches TRBD2 (6 bases). The CDR3 length is 15 residues. Germline V gene sequence: CDR1 MNHEY, CDR2 SVGAGI. V was trimmed by 6 bases and J by 2 bases, leaving 17 bases between them.

The chain uses TRBV3-1 (or the pseudogene TRBV3-2) and TRBJ1-2; 7 bases align to TRBD1. Looked up from germline, CDR1 is LGHDT and CDR2 is YNNKEL (reference sequence). There are 14 residues in the CDR3. Trimming took 6 bases from V and 4 from J; bases not matched to a gene: 8. The CDR3 DNA sequence: TGTGCCAGCAGTCAGACGACAGGGCTCTATGGCTACACCTTC. This codes for CASSQTTGLYGYTF.

The J gene is TRBJ2-1, the V gene TRBV9; TRBD2 might be the D (7 bases). Per germline, CDR1 SGDLS and CDR2 YYNGEE. The CDR3 spans 14 residues. V lost 2 bases and J 7 bases, leaving 13 bases between the germline ends. The CDR3 here is CASSVSGGANEQFF. For the CDR3, the DNA is TGTGCCAGCAGCGTGTCTGGGGGGGCGAATGAGCAGTTCTTC.

This chain joins TRBV6-2 or TRBV6-3 and TRBJ2-3; possible D gene TRBD2, 5 bases. The CDR3 is 16 amino acids. Germline V lookup: CDR1 MNHEY, CDR2 SVGEGT. The ends were cut back, 0 bases at V and 5 bases at J, with 15 bases in the middle. DNA for the CDR3: TGTGCCAGCAGTTACTCGAAATCTGGGAGAATAGATACGCAGTATTTT. Protein: CASSYSKSGRIDTQYF.

This clone was counted a few times. The chain uses TRBV5-8 and TRBJ1-4; D unclear. V gave up 5 bases and J gave up 11 bases, with 22 bases separating them. CDR1 is SGHTS, CDR2 YDEGEE, per germline. The CDR3 is made up of 15 amino acids. As DNA, the CDR3 is TGTGCCAGCAGGCATAGACCGGAACATCACCCGAAACTGTTTTTT. Translated, it gives CASRHRPEHHPKLFF. Based on the CDR3 plus reference TRBV5-8 and TRBJ1-4, the full variable domain is EAGVTQSPTHLIKTRGQQATLRCSPISGHTSVYWYQQALGLGLQFLLWYDEGEERNRGNFPPRFSGRQFPNYSSELNVNALELEDSALYLCASRHRPEHHPKLFFGSGTQLSVL.

The chain is built from TRBV18 and TRBJ2-2; perhaps TRBD1 as D (6 bases). The germline V and J ends were trimmed by 3 bases and 7 bases, with 15 bases remaining between them. This CDR3 contains 15 residues. Germline V gene lookup returns CDR1 KGHSH and CDR2 LQKENI. In DNA, the CDR3 is TGTGCCAGCTCACCGCGACAGGACCCAGGCGGGGAGCTGTTTTTT. This codes for CASSPRQDPGGELFF.

The chain uses TRBV4-3 and TRBJ2-2; unclear D gene. Trimming removed 2 bases from V and 6 bases from J, with 13 bases in between. Germline V CDR1 and CDR2: LGHNA, YSLEER. The CDR3 is 15 amino acids. The CDR3: CASSQTGSWAGELFF. The CDR3 nucleotides are TGCGCCAGCAGCCAAACCGGGTCCTGGGCCGGGGAGCTGTTTTTT.

The genes are TRBV3-1 (or the pseudogene TRBV3-2) and TRBJ2-3; D call uncertain. V lost 0 bases to trimming and J lost 0 bases, with 4 bases between them. The CDR3 consists of 14 residues. Germline V lookup: CDR1 LGHDT, CDR2 YNNKEL (reference sequence). The CDR3 reads CASSQEMSTDTQYF. As DNA, the CDR3 is TGTGCCAGCAGCCAAGAAATGAGCACAGATACGCAGTATTTT.

The chain joins TRBV28 to TRBJ2-1, with TRBD2 matching over 9 bases. Germline CDR1 and CDR2: MDHEN and SYDVKM. With V trimmed by 6 bases and J by 7 bases, 4 bases remained unmatched. CDR3 size: 13 residues. The CDR3 here is CASRRGGSNEQFF. The CDR3 DNA follows: TGTGCCAGCAGGCGGGGGGGTAGTAATGAGCAGTTCTTC.

This clone was recorded only once. The chain recombines TRBV2 with TRBJ1-5; D gene ambiguous. V lost 5 bases and J 6 bases, leaving 14 bases between the germline ends. Looked up from germline, CDR1 is SNHLY and CDR2 is FYNNEI. This CDR3 is 14 amino acids long. CDR3 amino acids: CASSTNSLIQPQHF. CDR3 coding DNA: TGTGCCAGCAGTACCAACAGCCTGATTCAGCCCCAGCATTTT.

The rearrangement links TRBV28 to TRBJ2-5; weak D call: TRBD1 (6 bases). The CDR3 is 15 amino acids. Germline V lookup: CDR1 MDHEN, CDR2 SYDVKM. Trimming left V 4 bases short and J 3 bases short, with 15 bases between. The CDR3 nucleotides read TGTGCCAGCAGTTACCCAGGGGAACAGGAAGAGACCCAGTACTTC. As protein: CASSYPGEQEETQYF.

The chain employs TRBV25-1 and TRBJ1-2; possible D gene TRBD1, 6 bases. Germline V gives CDR1 MGHDK, CDR2 SYGVNS. The V gene lost 1 base and the J gene lost 2 bases, with 14 bases spanning the gap. The CDR3 sequence is 16 residues long. The CDR3 region is CASSESLGGRNYGYTF. CDR3 DNA sequence: TGTGCCAGCAGTGAATCATTAGGGGGGCGGAACTATGGCTACACCTTC.

J is TRBJ2-3 and V is TRBV30, with 7 bases matching TRBD2. The CDR3 runs to 16 residues. V was pared by 0 bases and J by 3 bases, with 9 bases of the junction left unmatched. Germline V lookup: CDR1 GTSNPN, CDR2 SVGIG (reference sequence). The CDR3 here is CAWSVQWGGGTDTQYF. CDR3 in DNA: TGTGCCTGGAGTGTACAGTGGGGGGGTGGGACAGATACGCAGTATTTT.

The genes are TRBV7-2 and TRBJ1-4; 10 nucleotides match TRBD1. The junction had 6 bases not matched to a gene; V was cut back by 4 bases and J by 7 bases. The CDR3 extends over 15 amino acids. Germline CDR1 is SGHTA and CDR2 is FQGNSA. CDR3 sequence: CASSWPRDRGEKLFF. CDR3 bases: TGTGCCAGCAGCTGGCCCCGGGACAGGGGTGAAAAACTGTTTTTT.

V and J are TRBV4-2 and TRBJ1-2; 7 bases fit TRBD1. V shed 0 bases, J shed 7 bases, and the junction held 8 bases outside the gene matches. This CDR3 spans 15 amino acids. CDR1 is LGHNA, CDR2 YNFKEQ, per germline. This CDR3 reads CASSQDQGGISGYTF. CDR3 nucleotides: TGTGCCAGCAGCCAAGATCAAGGGGGCATTTCTGGCTACACCTTC.

The chain employs TRBV19 and TRBJ1-5; TRBD1 is a possible D gene (5 bases). From germline, CDR1 is LNHDA and CDR2 SQIVND (reference sequence). This CDR3 has 15 residues. Trimming took 0 bases from V and 3 from J, leaving 9 bases between them. CDR3 DNA sequence: TGTGCCAGTAGTATAGATCCAGGGCCCAATCAGCCCCAGCATTTT. The encoded protein is CASSIDPGPNQPQHF.

V and J are TRBV30 and TRBJ2-2; D gene ambiguous. In germline, CDR1 is GTSNPN, CDR2 SVGIG (reference sequence). The V and J ends lost 2 bases and 0 bases respectively, with 7 bases between them. This CDR3 is 14 amino acids long. Written as DNA, the CDR3 is TGTGCCTGGAGTCTTATATCGAACACCGGGGAGCTGTTTTTT. This sequence encodes CAWSLISNTGELFF. Supplemented by reference TRBV30 and TRBJ2-2, the full variable domain reads SQTIHQWPATLVQPVGSPLSLECTVEGTSNPNLYWYRQAAGRGLQLLFYSVGIGQISSEVPQNLSASRPQDRQFILSSKKLLLSDSGFYLCAWSLISNTGELFFGEGSRLTVL.

V and J are TRBV28 and TRBJ2-7, with 10 positions matching TRBD2. Per the germline V gene, CDR1 is MDHEN and CDR2 is SYDVKM. This CDR3 contains 14 residues. Germline trimming cut 4 bases from V and 6 bases from J; bases unmatched to any gene: 6. The CDR3 is CASSSLAGDFEQYF. In DNA, the CDR3 is TGTGCCAGCAGTTCTCTAGCGGGGGACTTCGAGCAGTACTTC.

The rearrangement links TRBV19 to TRBJ1-1, with D uncertain. V was clipped by 10 bases and J by 3 bases, with 15 bases between them. The CDR3 loop spans 13 amino acids. Germline loops: CDR1 LNHDA, CDR2 SQIVND (reference sequence). In DNA form, the CDR3 reads TGTGCCACCCGGTGGGGAGGGCACACTGAAGCTTTCTTT. Amino acid sequence: CATRWGGHTEAFF. The variable domain in full, completed from reference TRBV19 and TRBJ1-1, reads DGGITQSPKYLFRKEGQNVTLSCEQNLNHDAMYWYRQDPGQGLRLIYYSQIVNDFQKGDIAEGYSVSREKKESFPLTVTSAQKNPTAFYLCATRWGGHTEAFFGQGTRLTVV.

The V and J genes are TRBV18 and TRBJ2-6; D gene uncertain. Trimming removed 4 bases from V and 0 bases from J, with 7 bases in between. Germline V CDR1 and CDR2: KGHSH, LQKENI. The CDR3 has 15 residues. CDR3 bases: TGTGCCAGCTCACTCCAACACTCTGGGGCCAACGTCCTGACTTTC. As protein: CASSLQHSGANVLTF.